These 14 T cell receptor beta chains were all obtained from the same sample, sequenced in a study of CD8 T cells in Susac syndrome. Reverse transcription of roughly 0.45 to 1 ug RNA was carried out with random hexamers. TCRdb re-analysed the immunoSEQ multiplex PCR reads in MiXCR, keeping a single row per CDR3 protein. Of about 200,000 distinct CDR3 sequences listed, about 95% were seen once; the top ten hold about 0.095%. The sample consisted of CD4+ T cells from PBMCs. The receptors originated from a human donor in good health.

The J gene is TRBJ2-3, the V gene TRBV7-8, with D perhaps matching TRBD1 (6 bases). The CDR3 length is 14 residues. Per germline, CDR1 SGHVS and CDR2 FQNEAQ. Trimming stripped 7 bases from V and 0 bases from J, with 11 bases between. In nucleotides, the CDR3 is TGTGCCAGCACCCAGGGGAGAAGCACAGATACGCAGTATTTT. This gives the protein CASTQGRSTDTQYF.

The chain uses TRBV14 and TRBJ2-5; 8 nucleotides agree with TRBD2. J gave up 4 bases and V 4 bases, and 8 bases lay outside the gene matches. CDR1 and CDR2 (germline): SGHDN, FVKESK. The CDR3 is 15 residues long. CDR3 protein: CASSPGLGIVETQYF. CDR3 DNA sequence: TGTGCCAGCAGCCCGGGACTAGGAATAGTAGAGACCCAGTACTTC.

This clonotype appeared once. This sequence joins TRBV27 and TRBJ2-3; D is uncertain. Germline V gene lookup returns CDR1 MNHEY and CDR2 SMNVEV (reference sequence). V lost 6 bases to trimming and J lost 6 bases, with 10 bases between them. The CDR3 consists of 12 residues. The CDR3 coding sequence is TGTGCCAGCAGCGGTAAAGAGGATACGCAGTATTTT. Residues: CASSGKEDTQYF.

The chain uses TRBV12-3 or TRBV12-4 and TRBJ2-2; unclear D gene. The CDR3 totals 15 residues. The V end lost 3 bases, the J end lost 4 bases, and 12 bases lay between the germline ends. The CDR3 DNA is TGTGCCAGCAGTTTTAGAACCTTCAGCACCGGGGAGCTGTTTTTT. Its protein product is CASSFRTFSTGELFF.

The V call is TRBV7-2, the J call TRBJ2-1; D might be TRBD2 (5 bases). V was trimmed by 0 bases and J by 9 bases, leaving 9 bases between them. The CDR3 covers 13 residues. Germline CDR1 reads SGHTA; CDR2 reads FQGNSA. In nucleotides, the CDR3 is TGTGCCAGCAGCTTAGCCCCCGGGATTGAGCAGTTCTTC. It encodes CASSLAPGIEQFF.

The chain uses TRBV20-1 and TRBJ2-3; D gene unclear. The CDR3 covers 12 residues. V was clipped by 0 bases and J by 10 bases, with 11 bases between them. CDR1 and CDR2 from the germline V gene are DFQATT and SNEGSKA (reference sequence). The CDR3 region has the DNA TGCAGTGCTAGAGATAGGCCAGAAGCGCAGTATTTT. Translation gives CSARDRPEAQYF.

The chain combines TRBV24-1 with TRBJ2-3, with 7 nucleotides matching TRBD1. Germline lookup yields CDR1 KGHDR and CDR2 SFDVKD. This CDR3 spans 14 amino acids. J lost 6 bases, V lost 7 bases, and 9 bases had no gene match. The CDR3 bases are TGTGCCACCAGCAAAGAGGGGGCTGGTGATACGCAGTATTTT. This translates into CATSKEGAGDTQYF.

This clonotype was found once. For the CDR3, the DNA is TGCAGTGCCAAAGCTTCTACAGGGTCACCCCTCCACTTT. It yields the protein CSAKASTGSPLHF. The V gene is TRBV20-1, the J gene TRBJ1-6, with D perhaps TRBD1 (6 bases). Trimming cost V 6 bases and J 10 bases, with 16 bases left between them. The germline gives CDR1 DFQATT, CDR2 SNEGSKA (reference sequence). This CDR3 has 13 residues.

This chain links TRBV28 with TRBJ1-2, with D perhaps TRBD1 (6 bases). The CDR3 has 14 residues. Germline CDR1 and CDR2: MDHEN and SYDVKM. Trimming stripped 5 bases from V and 6 bases from J, with 16 bases between. The CDR3 DNA sequence: TGTGCCAGCAGTGACGACGCGGGGGGGCATGGCTACACCTTC. It codes for CASSDDAGGHGYTF.

The V and J genes are TRBV28 and TRBJ1-2; D call uncertain. Trimming took 1 base from V and 4 from J, leaving 10 bases between them. This CDR3 has 14 amino acids. Germline V gene lookup returns CDR1 MDHEN and CDR2 SYDVKM. Written as DNA, the CDR3 is TGTGCCAGCAGTTTATCCCAGCGGACCTATGGCTACACCTTC. Its translation is CASSLSQRTYGYTF.

In this sample, this clonotype turned up a few times. This chain joins TRBV29-1 and TRBJ2-7; D is tentatively TRBD1 or TRBD2 (5 bases each). The CDR3 is 11 amino acids. The germline V gene encodes CDR1 SQVTM and CDR2 ANQGSEA. Trimming took 6 bases from V and 7 from J, leaving 13 bases between them. CDR3 residues: CSVRRDEEQYV. CDR3 in DNA: TGCAGCGTACGCCGGGACGAGGAGCAGTACGTC.

This chain uses TRBV9 with TRBJ2-3; no firm D call. The germline V and J ends were trimmed by 0 bases and 2 bases, with 4 bases remaining between them. Germline-derived CDR1 and CDR2 are SGDLS and YYNGEE. This CDR3 contains 13 residues. CDR3 sequence (DNA): TGTGCCAGCAGCGTAGCAGACACAGATACGCAGTATTTT. This translates into CASSVADTDTQYF.

V is TRBV9 and J is TRBJ2-6; no clear D gene. This CDR3 contains 15 residues. V lost 2 bases to trimming and J lost 4 bases, with 10 bases between them. Germline loops: CDR1 SGDLS, CDR2 YYNGEE. CDR3 in amino acids: CASSVRSIGANVLTF. DNA of the CDR3: TGTGCCAGCAGCGTGAGATCGATAGGGGCCAACGTCCTGACTTTC.

J is TRBJ1-5 and V is TRBV9; no clear D. The V gene's germline CDR1 is SGDLS and CDR2 YYNGEE. The CDR3 is 15 residues long. The V end lost 0 bases, the J end lost 4 bases, and 11 bases lay between the germline ends. DNA of the CDR3: TGTGCCAGCAGCGTAGGAGGGATTGCGAATCAGCCCCAGCATTTT. It specifies CASSVGGIANQPQHF.